The next 10 T cell receptor beta chains were all read from a single sample in a study of TIL therapy for anti-PD-1-resistant metastatic lung cancer. Time point reported: pre-treatment sample, taken before nivolumab and TIL therapy. The tumor samples were excised metastases, mostly pleural nodules or supraclavicular lymph nodes. The libraries were made with immunoSEQ v3. Assay used: immunoSEQ multiplex PCR; TCRdb lists only in-frame clones, some missing. The table records 95,000 or so clones, 65% of them present only once. Specimen: tumor tissue, collected at baseline. Every receptor here comes from a person aged 25-85 years with non-small cell lung cancer.

This clone was counted at least ten times. The chain combines TRBV14 with TRBJ2-2; tentatively, D is TRBD2 (5 bases). CDR3 length equals 15 residues. CDR1 SGHDN and CDR2 FVKESK come from the germline V gene. Trimming removed 4 bases from V and 5 bases from J, with 14 bases in between. The CDR3 DNA is TGTGCCAGCAGCCCTGAGGGCTACGGTACCGGGGAGCTGTTTTTT. It yields the protein CASSPEGYGTGELFF.

The genes are TRBV6-5 and TRBJ2-7; either TRBD1 or TRBD2 may supply D (5 bases each). This CDR3 has 14 amino acids. The germline gives CDR1 MNHEY, CDR2 SVGAGI. With 10 bases removed from V and 2 bases from J, the gap between germline ends came to 18 bases. CDR3 in amino acids: CATRWDGGTYEQYF. The CDR3 coding sequence is TGTGCCACTAGATGGGACGGAGGAACCTACGAGCAGTACTTC.

The chain uses TRBV13 and TRBJ2-1; 9 bases fit TRBD2. Trimming at V came to 7 bases and at J to 5 bases, leaving 9 bases not matched to a gene. Germline lookup yields CDR1 PRHDT and CDR2 FYEKMQ (reference sequence). The CDR3 runs 15 residues. CDR3: CASTFSGGGNNEQFF. The CDR3 DNA reads as TGTGCCAGCACCTTTAGCGGGGGAGGGAACAATGAGCAGTTCTTC.

This chain connects TRBV6-5 to TRBJ2-5; 7 bases are shared with TRBD2. With V trimmed by 1 base and J by 3 bases, 5 bases remained unmatched. The germline V gene has CDR1 MNHEY and CDR2 SVGAGI. The CDR3 runs 15 residues. As DNA, the CDR3 is TGTGCCAGCAGTTACTGGGTTGCGGGGGAAGAGACCCAGTACTTC. This codes for CASSYWVAGEETQYF.

The chain combines TRBV15 with TRBJ1-5; no clear D gene. Trimming removed 0 bases from V and 2 bases from J, with 14 bases in between. The CDR3 runs 17 residues. Germline CDR1 is LNHNV and CDR2 is YYDKDF (reference sequence). The CDR3 sequence: CATSREGSWNGNQPQHF. The CDR3 DNA is TGTGCCACCAGCAGAGAGGGCAGTTGGAATGGCAATCAGCCCCAGCATTTT.

This clone was counted at least ten times. The V call is TRBV5-4, the J call TRBJ2-1, with D unclear. From germline, CDR1 is SGHNT and CDR2 YYREEE (reference sequence). This CDR3 contains 13 residues. V was pared by 1 base and J by 0 bases, with 2 bases between. CDR3 sequence reads: CASSLYSYNEQFF. CDR3 in DNA: TGTGCCAGCAGCTTGTACTCCTACAATGAGCAGTTCTTC. The full variable domain, completed using reference TRBV5-4 and TRBJ2-1, is ETGVTQSPTHLIKTRGQQVTLRCSSQSGHNTVSWYQQALGQGPQFIFQYYREEENGRGNFPPRFSGLQFPNYSSELNVNALELDDSALYLCASSLYSYNEQFFGPGTRLTVL.

The chain recombines TRBV6-2 or TRBV6-3 with TRBJ2-3; the D gene is possibly TRBD1 (5 bases). Germline values: CDR1 MNHEY, CDR2 SVGEGT. V lost 2 bases to trimming and J lost 3 bases, with 6 bases between them. The CDR3 totals 13 residues. CDR3 coding DNA: TGTGCCAGCAGTTACGACAGAACAGATACGCAGTATTTT. This codes for CASSYDRTDTQYF.

This clone was counted a few times. The genes are TRBV4-3 and TRBJ2-1; 7 nucleotides match TRBD1. Germline lookup yields CDR1 LGHNA and CDR2 YSLEER. Trimming took 0 bases from V and 4 from J; bases not matched to a gene: 9. The CDR3 runs to 17 residues. CDR3 sequence (DNA): TGCGCCAGCAGCCAAGATCCCCCCAGGGGGTATTACAATGAGCAGTTCTTC. Amino acid sequence: CASSQDPPRGYYNEQFF.

The J gene is TRBJ2-2, the V gene TRBV11-2; TRBD2 agrees at 8 bases. Germline-derived CDR1 and CDR2 are SGHAT and FQNNGV. Losses at the gene ends were 3 bases for V and 0 bases for J; bases not matched to a gene: 6. The CDR3 loop spans 17 amino acids. This CDR3 reads CASSFGTSGANTGELFF. The DNA of the CDR3 is TGTGCCAGCAGCTTTGGAACTAGCGGTGCGAACACCGGGGAGCTGTTTTTT.

The chain joins TRBV18 to TRBJ1-1, with D possibly being TRBD1 (5 bases). Germline loops: CDR1 KGHSH, CDR2 LQKENI. Trimming stripped 6 bases from V and 5 bases from J, with 16 bases between. This CDR3 region has 14 residues. The chain's CDR3 is CASSSVGAETEAFF. In DNA, the CDR3 is TGTGCCAGCTCTTCCGTCGGGGCCGAGACTGAAGCTTTCTTT.